This T cell receptor (beta chain) was recovered during a study of memory CD4+ T cells and cytomegalovirus serostatus. Sequencing used immunoSEQ multiplex PCR; TCRdb keeps in-frame clones, though not all of them. The sample yields roughly 53,000 clones, about 80% seen once. Single viable CD3+CD4+CD8-CD45RO+ cells were sorted as the memory CD4+ T cells. Total CD4+ T cells were enriched by CD4 positive selection. This clone appeared once. Antigen specificity is unknown. CDR1 is SNHLY, CDR2 FYNNEI, per germline. The CDR3 consists of 15 residues. V lost 2 bases to trimming and J lost 2 bases, with 13 bases between them. Findings of the study overall: Suggested: most of the CMV-linked TCR signature lies in CD4+ memory cells.

Sequenced: memory CD4+ T cells from blood. The chain couples TRBV2 to TRBJ2-7, with D perhaps matching TRBD1 (6 bases). This receptor was identified in an adult in good health and CMV-seronegative. The CDR3 loop reads CASSETQGGTYEQYF. DNA for the CDR3: TGTGCCAGCAGTGAAACTCAAGGGGGTACCTACGAGCAGTACTTC.